These T cell receptor beta chains were read from a single sample in a study of control samples from healthy donors and cancer patients. This table comes from immunoSEQ multiplex PCR, and its TCRdb copy is limited to in-frame clones, with some not included. The repertoire holds some 200,000 clones, with around 94% as singletons. Material for sequencing was blood. These receptors all stem from a man in his forties or fifties in good health. Each CDR3 is given with its conserved first and last residue. The D gene is left open where the match is weak. Not every row has a clone size; where given, it reads once, few, many or a size class.

14,-,-,TRBJ1-2,TRBV9,TGTGCCAGCAGCGTAGATACAGTTCCCTATGGCTACACCTTC,CASSVDTVPYGYTF
16,-,-,TRBJ1-3,TRBV27,TGTGCCAGCAGTTTAAAATCGGGTTTCTCTGGAAACACCATATATTTT,CASSLKSGFSGNTIYF
12,-,-,TRBJ1-2,TRBV7-2,TGTGCCAGCAGCCCCGGCCTCTATGGCTACACCTTC,CASSPGLYGYTF
12,-,-,TRBJ1-4,TRBV28,TGTGCCAGCGGCGGCTACAATGAAAAACTGTTTTTT,CASGGYNEKLFF
13,-,-,TRBJ1-1,TRBV18,TGTGCCAGCTTAGACAGCACAAACACTGAAGCTTTCTTT,CASLDSTNTEAFF
15,-,-,TRBJ2-2,TRBV6-5,TGTGCCAGCACCCCCTCCCAGGGGAACACCGGGGAGCTGTTTTTT,CASTPSQGNTGELFF
18,-,-,TRBJ2-1,TRBV28,TGTGCCAGCAGTCCATCCGGCGGGAGACAGGGAATCTACAATGAGCAGTTCTTC,CASSPSGGRQGIYNEQFF
15,-,-,TRBJ2-1,TRBV7-3,TGTGCCAGCAGTCCAGGACCAATTGCCCTAGGTGAGCAGTTCTTC,CASSPGPIALGEQFF
16,-,-,TRBJ2-7,TRBV11-2,TGTGCCAGCAGCTTAGCCGGGGGAAAGTCCTCCTACGAGCAGTACTTC,CASSLAGGKSSYEQYF
13,-,-,TRBJ1-5,TRBV5-1,TGCGCCAGCAGCCCCGACAGAAATCAGCCCCAGCATTTT,CASSPDRNQPQHF
13,-,-,TRBJ1-1,TRBV7-9,TGTGCCAGCAGCCCGGGACACCTTGCTGAAGCTTTCTTT,CASSPGHLAEAFF
16,-,-,TRBJ2-1,TRBV7-3,TGTGCCAGCAGCACAGGGTCGGGTTCGGGGTACAATGAGCAGTTCTTC,CASSTGSGSGYNEQFF
14,-,TRBD1,TRBJ1-1,TRBV5-1,TGCGCCAGCAGAAGGGGACAGCAAAACACTGAAGCTTTCTTT,CASRRGQQNTEAFF
12,-,-,TRBJ1-2,TRBV6-5,TGTGCTGCAGTGGGTCATAACTATGGCTACACCTTC,CAAVGHNYGYTF
13,-,-,TRBJ1-1,TRBV3-1/TRBV3-2,TGTGCCAGCAGCCAAGATTGGCGGGGAAAAGCTTTCTTT,CASSQDWRGKAFF
14,-,-,TRBJ1-1,TRBV2,TGTGCCAGCAGTGAACGGGTGATGAACACTGAAGCTTTCTTT,CASSERVMNTEAFF
20,-,TRBD1,TRBJ2-6,TRBV4-1,TGCGCCAGCAGCCAACCGTCTGGGGACAGGGGAGAATCTGGGGCCAACGTCCTGACTTTC,CASSQPSGDRGESGANVLTF
13,-,-,TRBJ1-1,TRBV2,TGTGCCAGCAGTGAATGGGGTGGCCCTGAAGCTTTCTTT,CASSEWGGPEAFF
11,-,-,TRBJ2-5,TRBV12-3/TRBV12-4,TGTGCCAGCAGGCGGGGAGAGACCCAGTACTTC,CASRRGETQYF
12,-,-,TRBJ1-1,TRBV6-6,TGTGCCAGCAGTAACTACAGGGCTGAAGCTTTCTTT,CASSNYRAEAFF
15,-,-,TRBJ1-5,TRBV18,TGTGCCAGCTCTCCGCGGGAGGGGAGCAATCAGCCCCAGCATTTT,CASSPREGSNQPQHF
12,-,-,TRBJ1-1,TRBV4-3,TGCGCCAGCAGCCAAGAGGAAGGGAGGGCTTTCTTT,CASSQEEGRAFF
14,-,-,TRBJ2-5,TRBV19,TGTGCCAGTAGTAGGAGGACTGGGGAAGAGACCCAGTACTTC,CASSRRTGEETQYF
16,-,-,TRBJ2-2,TRBV5-1,TGCGCCAGCACCCCTCCCGGGAAAACGAACACCGGGGAGCTGTTTTTT,CASTPPGKTNTGELFF
12,-,TRBD1,TRBJ2-1,TRBV29-1,TGCAGCGTTGGAACAGGGGGCAATGAGCAGTTCTTC,CSVGTGGNEQFF
14,-,-,TRBJ2-2,TRBV2,TGTGCCAGCACCTCTCAGGGCACCTCCGAGGAGCTGTTTTTT,CASTSQGTSEELFF
15,-,-,TRBJ1-2,TRBV29-1,TGCAGCGTTGAAGACCCCCTGGGCCGGAGCTATGGCTACACCTTC,CSVEDPLGRSYGYTF
15,-,-,TRBJ2-1,TRBV7-3,TGTGCCAGCAGCTTAGCGCCGAGCTCCTACAATGAGCAGTTCTTC,CASSLAPSSYNEQFF
16,-,-,TRBJ1-6,TRBV10-3,TGTGCCATCAGCCGGACCCCGGTAAGCGTAGACTCACCCCTCCACTTT,CAISRTPVSVDSPLHF
10,once,-,TRBJ2-1,TRBV20-1,TGCAGTGCTGGAGTCAATGAGCAGTTCTTC,CSAGVNEQFF
15,-,TRBD1,TRBJ2-1,TRBV5-4,TGTGCCAGCAGCTCGAAGGGACAGGGGAATGGTAAGCAGTTCTTC,CASSSKGQGNGKQFF
15,-,-,TRBJ2-2,TRBV18,TGTGCCAGCTCACAATGGACGGCGAACACCGGGGAGCTGTTTTTT,CASSQWTANTGELFF
14,-,TRBD1,TRBJ2-1,TRBV6-2/TRBV6-3,TGTGCCAGCAGTGGACAGGTAGTTTACAATGAGCAGTTCTTC,CASSGQVVYNEQFF
13,-,-,TRBJ2-5,TRBV6-5,TGTGCCAGTACGAACGGGGGAACGAAGACCCAGTACTTC,CASTNGGTKTQYF
13,-,-,TRBJ2-7,TRBV11-2,TGTGCCAGCAGCTTGCCAGGGGGAGGGGGGCAGTACTTC,CASSLPGGGGQYF
16,-,-,TRBJ2-3,TRBV5-1,TGCGCCAGCAGCTTGGGAAACACGCAGGGGACAGATACGCAGTATTTT,CASSLGNTQGTDTQYF
14,once,TRBD1,TRBJ2-1,TRBV4-2,TGTGCCAGCAGCGAGACCGGGACAGGAACTGAGCAGTTCTTC,CASSETGTGTEQFF
13,-,TRBD2,TRBJ2-2,TRBV15,TGTGCCACCAGCAGGCGGGGGGCCGGGGAGCTGTTTTTT,CATSRRGAGELFF
16,-,TRBD1,TRBJ1-1,TRBV27,TGTGCCAGCAGTCGAAGGACCGGGACAGGGAACACTGAAGCTTTCTTT,CASSRRTGTGNTEAFF
14,-,-,TRBJ2-2,TRBV5-5,TGTGCCAGCAGCTTAGTCCCGAACACCGGGGAGCTGTTTTTT,CASSLVPNTGELFF
13,-,-,TRBJ2-2,TRBV5-1,TGCGCCAGCAGCTTACTAAACACCGGGGAGCTGTTTTTT,CASSLLNTGELFF
11,-,-,TRBJ2-5,TRBV7-8,TGTGCCAGCAGCCCCCTAGAGACCCAGTACTTC,CASSPLETQYF
14,-,-,TRBJ1-2,TRBV7-2,TGTGCCAGCAGCTCCTCCTGGGACGACTATGGCTACACCTTC,CASSSSWDDYGYTF
13,few,-,TRBJ1-1,TRBV7-2,TGTGCCAGCAGCTTAGTTGGGGGGAATTCAGCTTTCTTT,CASSLVGGNSAFF
18,-,TRBD1,TRBJ2-6,TRBV3-1/TRBV3-2,TGTGCCAGCAGCTACCGGGACAGGGGGCTGGCGGGGGCCAACGTCCTGACTTTC,CASSYRDRGLAGANVLTF
18,-,-,TRBJ1-5,TRBV24-1,TGTGCCACCAGTGATGCGGGACCGTCAAAAAATAGCAATCAGCCCCAGCATTTT,CATSDAGPSKNSNQPQHF
15,-,TRBD1,TRBJ1-1,TRBV27,TGTGCCAGCAGTACTAACCGGGACAGGGTGACTGAAGCTTTCTTT,CASSTNRDRVTEAFF
13,-,-,TRBJ1-2,TRBV5-4,TGTGCCAGCAGCTTGAATGGCTTCTATGGCTACACCTTC,CASSLNGFYGYTF
18,-,TRBD1,TRBJ1-1,TRBV5-3,TGTGCCAGAACTTTAGGGACAGGCGGATCTCTAATGAACACTGAAGCTTTCTTT,CARTLGTGGSLMNTEAFF
15,-,-,TRBJ2-1,TRBV5-1,TGCGCCAGCTGCCCATTGGCGGAATCCTACAATGAGCAGTTCTTC,CASCPLAESYNEQFF
16,-,-,TRBJ2-7,TRBV27,TGTGCCAGCAGTTTCCGCGGGACAGTGAACAACTACGAGCAGTACTTC,CASSFRGTVNNYEQYF